This T cell receptor (beta chain) was sequenced in a study of cytomegalovirus exposure and HLA in healthy donors. The study, taken as a whole, reports: The authors later found most CMV-associated TCR beta chains appeared HLA-restricted.

On this clone itself: What it binds is not known.

The PCR contained 60 Vbeta and 13 Jbeta primers. The method was immunoSEQ multiplex PCR; TCRdb's version includes in-frame clones alone and lacks a portion of them. There are 150,000 to 200,000 clones in the sample; around 74% occur only once, and roughly 2% lies in the top ten. The source is a female donor in good health and CMV-seronegative. The sequencing sample was made of PBMCs.

The CDR3 coding sequence is TGTGCCAGTAGTATTAGGACAGCTAACTATGGCTACACCTTC. It is translated as CASSIRTANYGYTF. The rearrangement links TRBV19 to TRBJ1-2; TRBD1 might be the D (6 bases). The CDR3 extends over 14 amino acids. V dropped 3 bases and J dropped 0 bases, with 8 bases sitting between them. CDR1 and CDR2 from the germline V gene are LNHDA and SQIVND (reference sequence).